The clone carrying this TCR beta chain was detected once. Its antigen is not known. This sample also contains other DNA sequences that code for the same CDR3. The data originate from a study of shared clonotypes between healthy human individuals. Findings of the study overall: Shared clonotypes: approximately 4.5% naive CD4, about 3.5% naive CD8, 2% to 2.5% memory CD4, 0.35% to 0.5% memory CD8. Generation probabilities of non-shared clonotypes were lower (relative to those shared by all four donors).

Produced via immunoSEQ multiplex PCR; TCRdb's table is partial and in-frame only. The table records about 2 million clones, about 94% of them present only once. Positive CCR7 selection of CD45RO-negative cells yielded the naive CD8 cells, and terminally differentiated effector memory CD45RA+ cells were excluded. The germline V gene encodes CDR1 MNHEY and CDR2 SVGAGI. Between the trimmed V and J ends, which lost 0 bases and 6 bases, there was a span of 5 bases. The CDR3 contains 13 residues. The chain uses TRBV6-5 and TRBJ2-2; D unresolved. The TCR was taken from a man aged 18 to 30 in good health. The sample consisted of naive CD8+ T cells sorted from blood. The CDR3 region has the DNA TGTGCCAGCAGTTACTCGTCCGCCGGGGAGCTGTTTTTT. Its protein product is CASSYSSAGELFF.